The 30 T cell receptor beta chains listed next were all sequenced from one sample in a study of blood T cell repertoires in COVID-19. This table comes from immunoSEQ multiplex PCR, and its TCRdb copy is limited to in-frame clones, with some not included. The table has roughly 120,000 clones, 87% seen once. The sequenced material came from peripheral blood. Receptors originate from a human donor in a cohort sampled during active COVID-19.

Concerning this clone itself: Other DNA sequences in this specimen translate into the identical CDR3. This chain connects TRBV7-8 to TRBJ2-2; D unresolved. The germline V and J ends were trimmed by 1 base and 1 base, with 7 bases remaining between them. The CDR3 loop spans 15 amino acids. CDR1 SGHVS and CDR2 FQNEAQ come from the germline V gene. The CDR3 region has the DNA TGTGCCAGCAGCTTAGTTTCTGTGAACACCGGGGAGCTGTTTTTT. It translates to CASSLVSVNTGELFF.

The V gene is TRBV29-1, the J gene TRBJ1-2, with 7 bases lining up with TRBD1. V lost 4 bases and J lost 4; bases outside the gene matches: 12. The CDR3 has 15 amino acids. Germline CDR1 and CDR2: SQVTM and ANQGSEA. The CDR3 DNA is TGCAGCGTTGTGACTTTCTGGGACAGTCTCTATGGCTACACCTTC. Its protein product is CSVVTFWDSLYGYTF.

J is TRBJ1-5 and V is TRBV7-7; TRBD1 aligns across 7 bases. V lost 6 bases, J lost 0 bases, and 8 bases stayed unmatched. This CDR3 spans 16 amino acids. CDR1 and CDR2 (germline): SSHAT, FNYEAQ (reference sequence). The CDR3 reads CASSSNRGYSNQPQHF. In DNA, the CDR3 is TGTGCCAGCAGTTCAAACAGGGGATATAGCAATCAGCCCCAGCATTTT.

V gene TRBV5-5 combines with J gene TRBJ1-5; 8 nucleotides agree with TRBD1. V trimming: 3 bases; J trimming: 2 bases; junction bases outside the gene matches: 4. Germline CDR1 and CDR2: SGHKS and YYEKEE (reference sequence). CDR3 size: 15 residues. This chain's CDR3 is CASSSTGEGNQPQHF. DNA of the CDR3: TGTGCCAGCAGCTCGACAGGGGAAGGCAATCAGCCCCAGCATTTT. Complete variable domain (other parts from reference TRBV5-5 and TRBJ1-5): DAGVTQSPTHLIKTRGQQVTLRCSPISGHKSVSWYQQVLGQGPQFIFQYYEKEERGRGNFPDRFSARQFPNYSSELNVNALLLGDSALYLCASSSTGEGNQPQHFGDGTRLSIL.

The chain links TRBV30 to TRBJ1-2, with 8 bases fitting TRBD1. This CDR3 has 15 amino acids. Germline V lookup: CDR1 GTSNPN, CDR2 SVGIG (reference sequence). The V gene end was trimmed by 0 bases and the J gene end by 6 bases; junction bases not matched to a gene: 9. The CDR3 loop is CAWSVLRTGMNGYTF. The CDR3 nucleotides read TGTGCCTGGAGTGTACTTAGGACAGGGATGAATGGCTACACCTTC. Drawing the rest from reference TRBV30 and TRBJ1-2, the complete variable domain is SQTIHQWPATLVQPVGSPLSLECTVEGTSNPNLYWYRQAAGRGLQLLFYSVGIGQISSEVPQNLSASRPQDRQFILSSKKLLLSDSGFYLCAWSVLRTGMNGYTFGSGTRLTVV.

V usage is TRBV6-5 and J usage is TRBJ2-4, with a tentative D call TRBD1 (6 bases). Germline values: CDR1 MNHEY, CDR2 SVGAGI. Trimming removed 5 bases from V and 0 bases from J, with 11 bases in between. The length of the CDR3 is 15 residues. The CDR3 DNA follows: TGTGCCAGCAGTCCTGGACAGCTAGCCAAAAACATTCAGTACTTC. The encoded protein is CASSPGQLAKNIQYF.

V usage is TRBV10-3 and J usage is TRBJ1-1; 7 bases match TRBD1. The ends lost 0 bases at V and 1 base at J; junction bases unmatched: 2. CDR3 length: 15 amino acids. Looked up from germline, CDR1 is ENHRY and CDR2 is SYGVKD. The CDR3 coding sequence is TGTGCCATCAGTGAGTCACACAGGGGGAACACTGAAGCTTTCTTT. Translating gives CAISESHRGNTEAFF.

The rearrangement links TRBV5-1 to TRBJ2-6, with 8 bases matching TRBD2. The CDR3 contains 17 residues. The J segment lost 2 bases and the V segment lost 0 bases, leaving 4 bases of the junction unmatched. CDR1 SGHRS and CDR2 YFSETQ come from the germline V gene. The CDR3 spells CASSLGGTSAGANVLTF. The CDR3 DNA sequence: TGCGCCAGCAGCTTGGGGGGGACTAGTGCTGGGGCCAACGTCCTGACTTTC. Complete variable domain (other parts from reference TRBV5-1 and TRBJ2-6): KAGVTQTPRYLIKTRGQQVTLSCSPISGHRSVSWYQQTPGQGLQFLFEYFSETQRNKGNFPGRFSGRQFSNSRSEMNVSTLELGDSALYLCASSLGGTSAGANVLTFGAGSRLTVL.

The chain has TRBV19 and TRBJ2-4; D perhaps matches TRBD2 (5 bases). V was pared by 1 base and J by 0 bases, with 13 bases between. The V gene's germline CDR1 is LNHDA and CDR2 SQIVND (reference sequence). CDR3 length equals 17 residues. The DNA for the CDR3 is TGTGCCAGTAGTATAGTAGCGCCCAATCTAGCCAAAAACATTCAGTACTTC. Translating gives CASSIVAPNLAKNIQYF.

The table lists this clone with a count of one. The rearrangement links TRBV6-5 to TRBJ2-2, with D tentatively TRBD2 (6 bases). V lost 10 bases, J lost 5 bases, and 14 bases lay in between. Germline V gives CDR1 MNHEY, CDR2 SVGAGI. CDR3 length: 13 amino acids. The CDR3 here is CAITGGVTGELFF. The CDR3 DNA reads as TGTGCCATCACCGGGGGAGTTACCGGGGAGCTGTTTTTT.

V is TRBV27 and J is TRBJ2-7; 7 bases are a match to TRBD2. Per germline, CDR1 MNHEY and CDR2 SMNVEV (reference sequence). The CDR3 length is 13 residues. The J segment lost 4 bases and the V segment lost 5 bases, leaving 5 bases of the junction unmatched. DNA of the CDR3: TGTGCCAGCAGTCCCTGGGAGGGTTACGAGCAGTACTTC. Translating gives CASSPWEGYEQYF.

J is TRBJ1-2 and V is TRBV6-5; 8 nucleotides line up with TRBD1. The CDR3 runs to 15 residues. Trimming took 2 bases from V and 2 from J; bases not matched to a gene: 4. CDR1 MNHEY and CDR2 SVGAGI come from the germline V gene. The CDR3 DNA reads as TGTGCCAGCAGTTACACATGGACAGGGAACTATGGCTACACCTTC. Protein product: CASSYTWTGNYGYTF.

The chain employs TRBV7-3 and TRBJ1-2; 7 nucleotides match TRBD1. The CDR3 contains 17 residues. The J segment lost 6 bases and the V segment lost 0 bases, leaving 13 bases of the junction unmatched. The germline V gene encodes CDR1 SGHTA and CDR2 FQGTGA. In DNA form, the CDR3 reads TGTGCCAGCAGCTTAACTAATACAGGGGACCGACGACATGGCTACACCTTC. The encoded protein is CASSLTNTGDRRHGYTF.

This chain uses TRBV7-9 with TRBJ2-7; tentatively, D is TRBD2 (6 bases). The CDR3 is 14 amino acids. Germline-derived CDR1 and CDR2 are SEHNR and FQNEAQ (reference sequence). Trimming cost V 2 bases and J 4 bases, with 12 bases left between them. This CDR3 is CASSLSGSGYEQYF. DNA for the CDR3: TGTGCCAGCAGCTTATCCGGGAGTGGTTACGAGCAGTACTTC.

V usage is TRBV6-2 or TRBV6-3 and J usage is TRBJ1-1, with 10 bases matching TRBD1. V was clipped by 0 bases and J by 1 base; unmatched bases: 2. The CDR3 has 16 residues. CDR1 and CDR2 from the germline V gene are MNHEY and SVGEGT. The CDR3 DNA follows: TGTGCCAGCAGTTACTCGGGGACAGGGGCGAACACTGAAGCTTTCTTT. It is translated as CASSYSGTGANTEAFF.

V usage is TRBV14 and J usage is TRBJ2-4, with D perhaps TRBD2 (6 bases). The germline CDR1 and CDR2 sequences are SGHDN and FVKESK. This CDR3 contains 17 residues. Trimming pared 2 bases from V and 4 bases from J, leaving 18 bases between. The chain's CDR3 is CASSQPAGARGKNIQYF. Written as DNA, the CDR3 is TGTGCCAGCAGCCAACCCGCTGGCGCCCGGGGGAAAAACATTCAGTACTTC.

The chain has TRBV7-9 and TRBJ1-1; D is uncertain. The ends were cut back, 1 base at V and 5 bases at J, with 14 bases in the middle. The CDR3 covers 15 residues. Germline V gene data show CDR1 as SEHNR and CDR2 as FQNEAQ (reference sequence). CDR3 region: CASSLERHPTTEAFF. CDR3 nucleotides: TGTGCCAGCAGCTTAGAGAGACATCCTACTACTGAAGCTTTCTTT.

Written as DNA, the CDR3 is TGCGCCAGCAGTGAGGGTGGGCAGTTATATGGCTACACCTTC. Translated, it gives CASSEGGQLYGYTF. The chain carries TRBV10-2 and TRBJ1-2; D gene unclear. The V and J ends lost 2 bases and 5 bases respectively, with 12 bases between them. The CDR3 consists of 14 residues. Per germline, CDR1 WSHSY and CDR2 SAAADI.

This clone showed up just a few times. The chain couples TRBV15 to TRBJ2-6, with TRBD1 identical over 8 bases. After removal of 1 base from V and 0 bases from J, the junction contained 5 bases not matched to a gene. CDR1 is LNHNV and CDR2 is YYDKDF in the germline V gene (reference sequence). The CDR3 has 18 amino acids. CDR3 protein: CATSRAGQVYSGANVLTF. In nucleotides, the CDR3 is TGTGCCACCAGCAGAGCGGGACAGGTTTACTCTGGGGCCAACGTCCTGACTTTC.

The chain couples TRBV14 to TRBJ1-6, with a possible D match to TRBD1 (6 bases). V was pared by 3 bases and J by 10 bases, with 16 bases between. Germline values: CDR1 SGHDN, CDR2 FVKESK. The CDR3 has 15 amino acids. The CDR3 sequence is CASSQGWTDYSPLHF. In nucleotides, the CDR3 is TGTGCCAGCAGCCAGGGGTGGACAGACTACTCACCCCTCCACTTT.

V gene TRBV28 combines with J gene TRBJ1-2, with a tentative D call TRBD1 (6 bases). The CDR3 length is 13 residues. V was shortened by 8 bases and J by 4 bases, with 14 bases between the two germline ends. Germline V CDR1 and CDR2: MDHEN, SYDVKM. The CDR3 reads CASRKQGAYGYTF. The DNA for the CDR3 is TGTGCCAGCCGAAAACAGGGCGCCTATGGCTACACCTTC.

The chain recombines TRBV7-3 with TRBJ2-5; tentative D call: TRBD2 (6 bases). This CDR3 is built from 16 residues. The ends were cut back, 5 bases at V and 3 bases at J, with 19 bases in the middle. Per the germline V gene, CDR1 is SGHTA and CDR2 is FQGTGA. The CDR3 spells CASSRYGTSQEETQYF. The CDR3 DNA is TGTGCCAGCAGCCGATACGGGACTTCCCAGGAAGAGACCCAGTACTTC.

This clone was found once. This rearrangement joins TRBV29-1 to TRBJ2-5; D may be TRBD1 (6 bases). Germline V gives CDR1 SQVTM, CDR2 ANQGSEA. CDR3 size: 15 residues. V was cut by 3 bases and J by 1 base, with 15 bases left in between. The CDR3 protein is CSVDGRGLPQETQYF. DNA for the CDR3: TGCAGCGTTGACGGCAGGGGTCTACCCCAAGAGACCCAGTACTTC.

This chain uses TRBV6-5 with TRBJ1-3; D remains unclear. CDR3 length: 13 residues. The germline CDR1 and CDR2 sequences are MNHEY and SVGAGI. V gave up 7 bases and J gave up 8 bases, with 15 bases separating them. CDR3 region: CASTPSGRDTIYF. The CDR3 nucleotides read TGTGCCAGCACCCCATCGGGTCGGGACACCATATATTTT.

A single count supports this clone. The chain links TRBV28 to TRBJ1-1; 7 nucleotides agree with TRBD1. The V gene's germline CDR1 is MDHEN and CDR2 SYDVKM. The CDR3 contains 14 residues. With V trimmed by 5 bases and J by 3 bases, 6 bases remained unmatched. The DNA for the CDR3 is TGTGCCAGCAGTGACCGACAGGGCTACACTGAAGCTTTCTTT. It codes for CASSDRQGYTEAFF.

The chain links TRBV19 to TRBJ2-7; TRBD2 matches 12 bases. The CDR3 loop spans 15 amino acids. Germline V gene data show CDR1 as LNHDA and CDR2 as SQIVND (reference sequence). V was clipped by 4 bases and J by 4 bases; unmatched bases: 5. The CDR3 region is CASSTSGTSGYEQYF. The CDR3 region has the DNA TGTGCCAGTAGTACCAGCGGGACTAGCGGGTACGAGCAGTACTTC.

This chain links TRBV20-1 with TRBJ2-3; D gene uncertain. The V and J ends lost 3 bases and 11 bases respectively, with 9 bases between them. This CDR3 contains 10 residues. Germline V gives CDR1 DFQATT, CDR2 SNEGSKA (reference sequence). Here the CDR3 reads CSASQVRQYF. CDR3 nucleotide sequence: TGCAGTGCTAGCCAGGTACGGCAGTATTTT.

The V and J genes are TRBV7-3 and TRBJ2-3; 12 bases map to TRBD2. Per the germline V gene, CDR1 is SGHTA and CDR2 is FQGTGA. The ends lost 3 bases at V and 2 bases at J; junction bases unmatched: 3. The CDR3 contains 16 residues. The CDR3 region has the DNA TGTGCCAGCAGCTTGGGACTAGCGGGTTACACAGATACGCAGTATTTT. Translating gives CASSLGLAGYTDTQYF.

This chain joins TRBV7-4 and TRBJ2-7; D not certain. The length of the CDR3 is 13 residues. The germline V gene encodes CDR1 SGHVT and CDR2 SQSDAQ. The V and J ends lost 0 bases and 3 bases respectively, with 6 bases between them. This CDR3 is CASSLAGSYEQYF. The CDR3 nucleotides read TGTGCCAGCAGCTTAGCGGGCAGCTACGAGCAGTACTTC.

The V call is TRBV6-4, the J call TRBJ2-1; 12 nucleotides align to TRBD2. The CDR3 loop spans 16 amino acids. Germline values: CDR1 MRHNA, CDR2 SNTAGT. After removal of 6 bases from V and 2 bases from J, the junction contained 5 bases not matched to a gene. The CDR3 region is CASRPGLAGPYNEQFF. In DNA form, the CDR3 reads TGTGCCAGCAGACCCGGACTAGCGGGACCCTACAATGAGCAGTTCTTC.